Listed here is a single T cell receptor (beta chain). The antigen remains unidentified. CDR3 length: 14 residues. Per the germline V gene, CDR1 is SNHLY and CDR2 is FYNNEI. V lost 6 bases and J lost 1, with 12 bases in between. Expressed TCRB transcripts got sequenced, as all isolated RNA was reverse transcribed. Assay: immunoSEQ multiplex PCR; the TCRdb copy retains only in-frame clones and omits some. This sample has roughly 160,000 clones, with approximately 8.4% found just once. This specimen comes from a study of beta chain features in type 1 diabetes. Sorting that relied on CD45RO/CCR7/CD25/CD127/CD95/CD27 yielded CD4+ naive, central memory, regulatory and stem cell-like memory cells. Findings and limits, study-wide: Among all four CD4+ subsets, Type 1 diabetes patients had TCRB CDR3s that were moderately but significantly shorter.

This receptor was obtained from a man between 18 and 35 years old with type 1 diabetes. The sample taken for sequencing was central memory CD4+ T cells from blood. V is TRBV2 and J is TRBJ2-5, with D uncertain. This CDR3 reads CASSAEWSQETQYF. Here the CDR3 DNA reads TGTGCCAGCAGCGCGGAGTGGTCCCAAGAGACCCAGTACTTC.